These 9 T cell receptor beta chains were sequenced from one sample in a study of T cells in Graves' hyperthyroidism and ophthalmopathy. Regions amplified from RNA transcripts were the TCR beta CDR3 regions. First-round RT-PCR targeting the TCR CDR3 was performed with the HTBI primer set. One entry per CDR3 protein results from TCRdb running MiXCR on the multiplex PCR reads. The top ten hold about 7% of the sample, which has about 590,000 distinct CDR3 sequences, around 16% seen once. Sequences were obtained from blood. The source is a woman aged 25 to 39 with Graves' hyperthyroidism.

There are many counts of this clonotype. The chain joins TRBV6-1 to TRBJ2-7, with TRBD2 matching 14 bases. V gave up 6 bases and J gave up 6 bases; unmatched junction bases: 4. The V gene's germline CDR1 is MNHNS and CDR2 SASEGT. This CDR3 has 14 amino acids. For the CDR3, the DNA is TGTGCCAGCAGGGGACTAGCGGGAGTCTCCGAGCAGTACTTC. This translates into CASRGLAGVSEQYF.

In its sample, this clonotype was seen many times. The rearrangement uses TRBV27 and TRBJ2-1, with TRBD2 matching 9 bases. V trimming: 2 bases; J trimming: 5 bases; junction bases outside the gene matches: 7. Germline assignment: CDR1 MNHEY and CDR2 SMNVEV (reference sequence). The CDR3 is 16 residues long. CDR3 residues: CASSLAYLAGDNEQFF. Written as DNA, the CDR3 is TGTGCCAGCAGTTTAGCCTACTTAGCGGGGGACAATGAGCAGTTCTTC.

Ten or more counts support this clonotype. CDR3 coding DNA: TGCAGCGTTTCGACTAGCGGGGGTAATGAGCAGTTCTTC. It specifies CSVSTSGGNEQFF. The gene calls are TRBV29-1 and TRBJ2-1, with 12 nucleotides matching TRBD2. The CDR3 is 13 amino acids. The V segment lost 5 bases and the J segment 7 bases; nucleotides outside the gene matches: 3. The germline V gene encodes CDR1 SQVTM and CDR2 ANQGSEA.

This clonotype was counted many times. The CDR3 region is CASSLILPRDRGSYEQYF. The CDR3 bases are TGTGCCAGCAGTTTAATCTTACCCAGGGATCGGGGTTCCTACGAGCAGTACTTC. The chain joins TRBV28 to TRBJ2-7; D may be TRBD1 or TRBD2 (5 bases each). Germline loops: CDR1 MDHEN, CDR2 SYDVKM. V shed 2 bases and J shed 1 base, with 21 bases lying between them. The length of the CDR3 is 18 residues.

The CDR3 DNA is TGCGCCAGCAGCCAACCATCGGGCCCTAACTATGGCTACACCTTC. Translating it yields CASSQPSGPNYGYTF. V gene TRBV4-1 combines with J gene TRBJ1-2, with D hard to call. V dropped 2 bases and J dropped 0 bases, with 10 bases sitting between them. Germline-derived CDR1 and CDR2 are MGHRA and YSYEKL. CDR3 length: 15 residues.

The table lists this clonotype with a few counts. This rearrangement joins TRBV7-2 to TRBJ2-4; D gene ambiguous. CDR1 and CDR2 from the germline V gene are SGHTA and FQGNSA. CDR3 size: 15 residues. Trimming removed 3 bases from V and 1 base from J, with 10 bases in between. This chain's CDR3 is CASSLAEMAKNIQYF. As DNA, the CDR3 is TGTGCCAGCAGCTTGGCGGAAATGGCCAAAAACATTCAGTACTTC.

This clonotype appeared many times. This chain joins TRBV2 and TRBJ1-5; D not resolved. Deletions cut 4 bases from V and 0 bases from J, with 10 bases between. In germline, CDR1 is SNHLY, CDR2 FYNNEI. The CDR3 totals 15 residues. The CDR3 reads CASSAYMYSNQPQHF. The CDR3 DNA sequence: TGTGCCAGCAGTGCTTACATGTATAGCAATCAGCCCCAGCATTTT.

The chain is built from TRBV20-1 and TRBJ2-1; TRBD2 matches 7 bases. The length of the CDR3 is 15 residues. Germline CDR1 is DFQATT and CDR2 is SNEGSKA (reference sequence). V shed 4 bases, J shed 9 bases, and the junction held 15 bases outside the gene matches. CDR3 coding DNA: TGCAGTGCTACCGTGATGGGAGGGCCATTAGGTGAGCAGTTCTTC. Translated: CSATVMGGPLGEQFF.

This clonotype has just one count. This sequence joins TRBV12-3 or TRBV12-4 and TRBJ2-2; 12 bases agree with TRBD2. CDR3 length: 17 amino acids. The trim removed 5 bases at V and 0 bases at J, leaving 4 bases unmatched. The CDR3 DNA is TGTGCCAGCAGTCCCCGGACTAGCGGGACGAACACCGGGGAGCTGTTTTTT. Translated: CASSPRTSGTNTGELFF.